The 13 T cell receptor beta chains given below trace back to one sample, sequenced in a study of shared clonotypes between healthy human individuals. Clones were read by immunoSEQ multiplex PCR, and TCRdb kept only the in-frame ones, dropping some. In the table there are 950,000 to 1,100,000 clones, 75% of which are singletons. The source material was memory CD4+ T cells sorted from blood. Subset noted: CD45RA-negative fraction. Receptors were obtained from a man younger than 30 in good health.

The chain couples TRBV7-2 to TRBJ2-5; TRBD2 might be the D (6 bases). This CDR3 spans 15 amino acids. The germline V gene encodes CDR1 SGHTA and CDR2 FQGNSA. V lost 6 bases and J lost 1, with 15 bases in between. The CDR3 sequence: CASSPGYSGQETQYF. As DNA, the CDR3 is TGTGCCAGCAGTCCCGGTTATAGCGGCCAAGAGACCCAGTACTTC.

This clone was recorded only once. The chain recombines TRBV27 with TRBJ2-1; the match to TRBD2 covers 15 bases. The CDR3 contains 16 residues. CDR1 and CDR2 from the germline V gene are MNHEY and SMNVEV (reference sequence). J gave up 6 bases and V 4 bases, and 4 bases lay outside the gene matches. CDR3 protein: CASSSRTSGRANEQFF. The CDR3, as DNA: TGTGCCAGCAGTTCCCGGACTAGCGGGAGGGCCAATGAGCAGTTCTTC.

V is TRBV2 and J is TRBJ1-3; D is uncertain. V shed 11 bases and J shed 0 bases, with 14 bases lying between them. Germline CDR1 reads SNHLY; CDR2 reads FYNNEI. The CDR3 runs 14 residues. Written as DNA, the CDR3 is TGTGCCTCAAGGGCCGGAAACTCTGGAAACACCATATATTTT. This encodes CASRAGNSGNTIYF.

The CDR3 protein is CASSLFQSGPGELFF. CDR3 DNA: TGTGCCAGCAGCTTATTCCAATCGGGACCCGGGGAGCTGTTTTTT. The chain is built from TRBV7-3 and TRBJ2-2; D could derive from TRBD1 or TRBD2 (5 bases each). Per the germline V gene, CDR1 is SGHTA and CDR2 is FQGTGA. CDR3 length: 15 amino acids. V lost 2 bases and J 6 bases, leaving 13 bases between the germline ends.

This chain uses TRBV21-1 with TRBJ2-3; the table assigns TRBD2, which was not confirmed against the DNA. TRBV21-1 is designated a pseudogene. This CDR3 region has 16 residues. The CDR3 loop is CASTPFIGGPTDTQYF. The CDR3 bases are TGTGCCAGCACCCCATTTATCGGGGGGCCAACAGATACGCAGTATTTT.

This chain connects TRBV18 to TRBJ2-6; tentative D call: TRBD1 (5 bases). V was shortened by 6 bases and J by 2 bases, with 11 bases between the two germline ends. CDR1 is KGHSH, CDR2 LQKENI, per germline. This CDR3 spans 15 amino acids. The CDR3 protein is CASSLQGPGANVLTF. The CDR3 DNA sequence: TGTGCCAGCTCGCTGCAGGGCCCTGGGGCCAACGTCCTGACTTTC. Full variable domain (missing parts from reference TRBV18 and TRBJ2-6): NAGVMQNPRHLVRRRGQEARLRCSPMKGHSHVYWYRQLPEEGLKFMVYLQKENIIDESGMPKERFSAEFPKEGPSILRIQQVVRGDSAAYFCASSLQGPGANVLTFGAGSRLTVL.

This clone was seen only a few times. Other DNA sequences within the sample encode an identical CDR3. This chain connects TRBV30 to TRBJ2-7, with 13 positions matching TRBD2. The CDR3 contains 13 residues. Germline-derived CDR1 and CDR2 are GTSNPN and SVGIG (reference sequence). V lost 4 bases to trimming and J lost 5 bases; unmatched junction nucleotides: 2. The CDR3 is CAWMGLAGHEQYF. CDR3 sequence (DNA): TGTGCCTGGATGGGACTAGCGGGACACGAGCAGTACTTC.

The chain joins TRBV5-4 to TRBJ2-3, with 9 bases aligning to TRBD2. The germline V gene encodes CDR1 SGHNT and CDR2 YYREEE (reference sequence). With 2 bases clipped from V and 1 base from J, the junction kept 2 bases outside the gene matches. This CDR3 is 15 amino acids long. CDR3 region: CASSFRLAGTDTQYF. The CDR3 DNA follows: TGTGCCAGCAGCTTCCGACTAGCGGGCACAGATACGCAGTATTTT.

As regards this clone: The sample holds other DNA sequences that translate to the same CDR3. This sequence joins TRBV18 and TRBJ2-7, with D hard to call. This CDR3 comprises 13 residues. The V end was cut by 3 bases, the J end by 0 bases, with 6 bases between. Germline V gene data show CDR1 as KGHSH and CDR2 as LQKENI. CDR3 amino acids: CASSPLSSYEQYF. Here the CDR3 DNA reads TGTGCCAGCTCACCGCTCAGCTCCTACGAGCAGTACTTC.

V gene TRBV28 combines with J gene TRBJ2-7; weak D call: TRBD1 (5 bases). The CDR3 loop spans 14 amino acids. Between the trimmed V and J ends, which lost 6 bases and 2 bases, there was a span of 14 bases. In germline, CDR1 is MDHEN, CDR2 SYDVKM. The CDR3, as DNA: TGTGCCAGCAGGGAATCGACAGTCCCCTACGAGCAGTACTTC. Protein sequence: CASRESTVPYEQYF.

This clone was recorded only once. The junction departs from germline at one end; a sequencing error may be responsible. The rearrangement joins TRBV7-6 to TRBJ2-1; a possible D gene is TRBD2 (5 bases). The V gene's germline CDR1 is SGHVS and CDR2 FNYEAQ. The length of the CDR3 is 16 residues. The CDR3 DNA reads TGTGCCAGCAGCCTAGCTCCGCGAGGCTCCTACAATGAGCAGTTCTTC. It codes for CASSLAPRGSYNEQFF.

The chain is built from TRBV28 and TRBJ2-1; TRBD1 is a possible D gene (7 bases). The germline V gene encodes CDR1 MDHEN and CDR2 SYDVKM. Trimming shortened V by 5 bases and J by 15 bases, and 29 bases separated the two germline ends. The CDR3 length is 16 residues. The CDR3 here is CASSPLDVGGPRRGFF. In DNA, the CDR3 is TGTGCCAGCAGTCCCCTAGATGTAGGGGGCCCTCGGAGGGGGTTCTTC.

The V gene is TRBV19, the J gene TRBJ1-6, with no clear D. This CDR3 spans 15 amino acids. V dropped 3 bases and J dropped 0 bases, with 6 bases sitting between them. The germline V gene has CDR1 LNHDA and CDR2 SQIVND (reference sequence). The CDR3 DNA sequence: TGTGCCAGTAGTATGGGGAACTCCTATAATTCACCCCTCCACTTT. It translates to CASSMGNSYNSPLHF.